These T cell receptor beta chains were read from a single sample in a study of vaccination and CD4 T cells after COVID-19. TCRdb redid the calling of the PCR reads with MiXCR, one entry per CDR3 protein. The table lists 20,000 to 25,000 distinct CDR3 sequences, around 58% of them singletons, with 1% to 1.4% in the top ten. The starting material was CD4+ T cells from blood, obtained before SARS-CoV-2 vaccination. The source is a human donor who had recovered from COVID-19. CDR3s include the opening cysteine and the closing phenylalanine or tryptophan. A D gene is named only where the DNA matches it firmly. Only part of the rows carry a size: once, few, many, or a class if the clone is expanded.

D	J	V	size	CDR3	DNA
NA	TRBJ2-7	TRBV27	NA	CASSFRQSYEQYF	TGTGCCAGCAGTTTTAGGCAGAGCTACGAGCAGTACTTC
TRBD2	TRBJ2-7	TRBV28	NA	CASSLTASGRDEQYF	TGTGCCAGCAGTTTAACGGCTAGCGGGAGGGACGAGCAGTACTTC
NA	TRBJ1-5	TRBV15	NA	CATSRNRNNQPQHF	TGTGCCACCAGCAGAAACAGGAACAATCAGCCCCAGCATTTT
TRBD2	TRBJ2-1	TRBV7-3	NA	CASSTSGRVSNEQFF	TGTGCCAGCAGCACCAGCGGGAGGGTCTCCAATGAGCAGTTCTTC
TRBD1	TRBJ2-3	TRBV10-3	few	CAIKYRGEADTQYF	TGTGCCATCAAATACAGGGGAGAGGCAGATACGCAGTATTTT
TRBD2	TRBJ2-7	TRBV24-1	once	CATSDPRTSGYEQYF	TGTGCCACCAGTGATCCGCGGACTAGCGGATACGAGCAGTACTTC
NA	TRBJ1-5	TRBV6-1	few	CASSVNRVGQPQHF	TGTGCCAGCAGTGTCAACAGGGTCGGGCAGCCCCAGCATTTT
NA	TRBJ2-5	TRBV15	NA	CATSKGGLQETQYF	TGTGCCACCAGCAAAGGGGGACTCCAAGAGACCCAGTACTTC
NA	TRBJ1-2	TRBV20-1	few	CSATRDFYGYTF	TGCAGTGCTACCAGGGATTTCTATGGCTACACCTTC
TRBD1	TRBJ2-5	TRBV10-3	NA	CAIREGQGLQETQYF	TGTGCCATCAGGGAGGGACAGGGTCTTCAAGAGACCCAGTACTTC
NA	TRBJ1-1	TRBV20-1	medium-sized	CSASLALIGNTEAFF	TGCAGTGCTAGTTTAGCTTTGATTGGGAACACTGAAGCTTTCTTT
NA	TRBJ2-5	TRBV7-9	NA	CASSFSTAETQYF	TGTGCCAGCAGCTTCTCGACAGCAGAGACCCAGTACTTC
NA	TRBJ2-5	TRBV20-1	NA	CSATPRAERAQETQYF	TGCAGTGCCACCCCCCGAGCGGAGCGGGCACAAGAGACCCAGTACTTC
NA	TRBJ2-7	TRBV28	NA	CASNAAQRYEQYF	TGTGCCAGCAACGCAGCTCAAAGGTACGAGCAGTACTTC
NA	TRBJ2-7	TRBV7-2	NA	CASSRGPTYEQYF	TGTGCCAGCAGCCGCGGACCGACCTACGAGCAGTACTTC
TRBD1	TRBJ1-5	TRBV7-2	few	CASSAGDRGVGQPQHF	TGTGCCAGCAGCGCAGGGGACAGGGGGGTCGGCCAGCCCCAGCATTTT
NA	TRBJ2-3	TRBV6-1	NA	CASTTHWNRRTDTQYF	TGTGCCAGCACGACTCACTGGAATAGAAGGACAGATACGCAGTATTTT
NA	TRBJ2-4	TRBV19	NA	CASSISGGSKNIQYF	TGTGCCAGTAGTATTAGCGGCGGGTCCAAAAACATTCAGTACTTC
NA	TRBJ1-1	TRBV19	few	CASSYQGRRYTEAFF	TGTGCCTCCTCCTACCAGGGGCGGAGGTATACTGAAGCTTTCTTT
NA	TRBJ2-3	TRBV5-1	NA	CASSGQGTDTQYF	TGCGCCAGCAGCGGGCAGGGCACAGATACGCAGTATTTT
NA	TRBJ1-2	TRBV19	NA	CASTPSGQHYGYTF	TGTGCCAGTACCCCTTCCGGACAGCACTATGGCTACACCTTC
NA	TRBJ2-7	TRBV20-1	NA	CSARDTVISYEQYF	TGCAGTGCTAGAGATACAGTAATCTCCTACGAGCAGTACTTC
NA	TRBJ2-1	TRBV11-2	NA	CASNSETRSQSEQFF	TGTGCCAGCAACTCGGAGACTAGGTCCCAATCTGAGCAGTTCTTC
TRBD1	TRBJ2-5	TRBV11-2	NA	CASSQDRGRETQYF	TGTGCCAGCAGCCAGGACAGGGGGCGAGAGACCCAGTACTTC
NA	TRBJ2-5	TRBV2	NA	CASSRITETQYF	TGTGCCAGCAGTAGAATTACGGAGACCCAGTACTTC
TRBD2	TRBJ2-3	TRBV7-2	few	CASSPQRGWGTQYF	TGTGCCAGCAGCCCACAGCGGGGGTGGGGTACGCAGTATTTT
NA	TRBJ1-1	TRBV19	NA	CASRTSNTEAFF	TGTGCCAGTAGGACATCGAACACTGAAGCTTTCTTT
NA	TRBJ2-6	TRBV6-1	NA	CASSERFSGANVLTF	TGTGCCAGCAGTGAACGCTTCTCTGGGGCCAACGTCCTGACTTTC
NA	TRBJ1-1	TRBV20-1	NA	CSAWGDTEAFF	TGCAGTGCCTGGGGGGACACTGAAGCTTTCTTT